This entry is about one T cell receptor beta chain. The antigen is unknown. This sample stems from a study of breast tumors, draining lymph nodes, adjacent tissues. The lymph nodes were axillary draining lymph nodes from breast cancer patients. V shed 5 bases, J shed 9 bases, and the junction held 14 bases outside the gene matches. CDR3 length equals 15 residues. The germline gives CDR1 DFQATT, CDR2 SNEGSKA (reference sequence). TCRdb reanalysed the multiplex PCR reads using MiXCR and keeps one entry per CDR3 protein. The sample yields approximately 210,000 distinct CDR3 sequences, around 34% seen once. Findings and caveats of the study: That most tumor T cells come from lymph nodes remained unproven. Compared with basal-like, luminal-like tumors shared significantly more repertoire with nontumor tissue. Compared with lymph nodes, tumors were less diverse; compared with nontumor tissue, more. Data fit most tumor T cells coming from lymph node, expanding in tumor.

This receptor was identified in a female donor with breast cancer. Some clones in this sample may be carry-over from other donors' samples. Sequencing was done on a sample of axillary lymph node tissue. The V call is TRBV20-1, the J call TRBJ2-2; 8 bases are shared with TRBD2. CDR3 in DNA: TGCAGTGCTGGACAGCGGGAGAGGTCTTCCCGGGAGCTGTTTTTT. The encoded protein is CSAGQRERSSRELFF.